The following is a T cell receptor (beta chain) sequence with its context. The antigen it binds to is not known. No qualities accompany the bases; no much larger clone lies one base away. The data stem from a study of blood T cell repertoires in COVID-19 (dated by TCRdb to 2020 to 2022). At the level of the whole study: Samples from collaborators originated in the United States, Italy and Spain and spanned both the acute and convalescent phases of COVID-19. Sample metadata almost always included a de-identified subject ID, COVID-19 status, age in years and sex. HLA class I and class II types, where available, came from metadata supplied by the sample provider rather than from assay-based typing. The material from the prospective study consisted of cDNA or gDNA derived from T cells, B-cell-depleted T cells, or PBMCs. The dataset comprised deeply sampled blood TCRbeta repertoires from subjects exposed to, actively infected with, or recovered from COVID-19. The samples were drawn from the first 160 participants of the ongoing ImmuneRACE study and from under 1,500 subjects provided by 6 global collaborators. The repertoires were made available in a free public database intended to serve as a resource for research on the immune response to SARS-CoV-2.

Participants in the prospective study were aged about 18 to 100 years, lived in some 24 United States geographic areas, and enrolled through a virtual design. In the prospective study, cohorts were assigned on the basis of participant-reported clinical history obtained from a screening survey and a study questionnaire. For ImmuneRACE Cohort 3, a participant was defined as recovered based on two consecutive negative NP/OP PCR tests, clearance by a healthcare professional, or resolution of symptoms. In the prospective study, mobile phlebotomists collected whole blood, serum and a nasopharyngeal or oropharyngeal swab from each participant. Additional blood draws and questionnaires over an approximately two-month period could optionally be provided by prospective study participants. Prospective study blood samples were shipped either frozen or at room temperature before DNA extraction. Summary of the overall study and its limitations: The quantity of clinical and demographic metadata differed by source and by participant and was supplied without curation.

TCRbeta CDR3 regions were amplified from genomic DNA using the immunoSEQ Assay, a bias-controlled multiplex PCR. The authors processed their data as follows. Within the assay, amplification of reference gene primers was used to estimate how many nucleated cells each sample contained. To quantify the absolute abundance of each unique TCRbeta CDR3 rearrangement, sequence reads were collapsed and filtered. For each sample, productive Simpson clonality was calculated by taking the square root of Simpson's diversity index across productive rearrangements. What TCRdb holds here is the immuneACCESS table cut down to in-frame rearrangements. Part of the clones is not present; checked against another copy, under half of the missing clones reflect an unresolved V gene, and the others are unexplained. Clonal size and the V and J genes are those of that table, whereas D and trimming came from the DNA. A total of 200,000 to 250,000 clones appear in this sample, roughly 88% of them only once. The ten largest clones capture 2% to 2.5% of the sample.

Sample: PBMCs or T cells enriched from blood (not recorded which). The sequence was collected from a woman aged 50 to 60 who had recovered from COVID-19.

The CDR3 sequence is CASSHPGLAGLEQYF. The sequence in DNA is TGTGCCAGCAGCCATCCGGGACTAGCGGGCCTCGAGCAGTACTTC. Recombination linked TRBV11-2 to TRBJ2-7, and 12 junctional nucleotides match TRBD2. The junction shows trimming of 5 bases on V and 6 bases on J, and the gene matches do not reach 8 bases of it. The CDR3 contains 15 residues, cysteine and phenylalanine counted. Solely the CDR3 DNA is kept, with 45 bases framed from the first base. According to the germline V gene, CDR1 reads SGHAT and CDR2 reads FQNNGV.